This paragraph covers one TCR beta chain sequence. Its specificity is unknown. The source of the sample is a study of Tregs in tolerant kidney transplant recipients. Recipients received nonmyeloablative bone marrow transplants from related graft donors, with transient mixed chimerism. The table came from immunoSEQ multiplex PCR; TCRdb's copy has only in-frame clones and leaves some out. The table lists approximately 47,000 clones, roughly 90% of them singletons. The germline CDR1 and CDR2 sequences are LNHDA and SQIVND (reference sequence). Trimming removed 10 bases from V and 4 bases from J, with 19 bases in between. This CDR3 comprises 14 residues. Study-wide results and caveats: The small number of patients limits these findings pending further validation. Expanding Tregs on activated donor B cells appeared to best identify donor-specific TCRbeta clones.

The receptor's source is a human patient who received a combined kidney and bone marrow transplant. A subset of T cells may come from the graft donor. The sequencing used CD8+ T cells from blood (PBMCs), collected 12 months after the transplant. The V and J genes are TRBV19 and TRBJ1-1; no reliable D call. CDR3 nucleotide sequence: TGTGCCACTCAAATTTCGAGGGTTGGCACTGAAGCTTTCTTT. This sequence encodes CATQISRVGTEAFF.